The 32 T cell receptor beta chains below were found in one sample sequenced in a study of T cell responses to AZD1222 COVID-19 vaccine. The data were produced by immunoSEQ multiplex PCR, yet TCRdb's version contains in-frame clones alone and is incomplete. The sample yields some 99,000 clones, approximately 91% seen once. The sequenced sample was peripheral blood, obtained 28 days after the second AZD1222 dose. These TCRs come from an adult who received the AZD1222 COVID-19 vaccine.

The chain joins TRBV5-1 to TRBJ1-3; the D gene is possibly TRBD1 (6 bases). Germline assignment: CDR1 SGHRS and CDR2 YFSETQ. This CDR3 has 15 residues. V was clipped by 4 bases and J by 0 bases, with 11 bases between them. CDR3 loop: CASSRDISSGNTIYF. DNA for the CDR3: TGCGCCAGCAGCCGGGACATCAGCTCTGGAAACACCATATATTTT.

The chain links TRBV4-2 to TRBJ2-5; weak D call: TRBD2 (6 bases). The germline V and J ends were trimmed by 0 bases and 4 bases, with 18 bases remaining between them. There are 17 residues in the CDR3. The germline V gene encodes CDR1 LGHNA and CDR2 YNFKEQ. CDR3 amino acids: CASSQEVAGSGRETQYF. The CDR3 nucleotides read TGTGCCAGCAGCCAAGAGGTCGCGGGTAGCGGAAGAGAGACCCAGTACTTC.

This CDR3 is CASSVGQGVEKLFF. DNA for the CDR3: TGTGCCAGCAGTGTTGGACAGGGTGTTGAAAAACTGTTTTTT. V and J are TRBV28 and TRBJ1-4; 8 bases line up with TRBD1. Looked up from germline, CDR1 is MDHEN and CDR2 is SYDVKM. The CDR3 totals 14 residues. The V segment lost 5 bases and the J segment 7 bases; nucleotides outside the gene matches: 6.

This clone has a handful of counts. The rearrangement uses TRBV30 and TRBJ2-1; no reliable D call. The CDR3 runs 11 residues. Trimming removed 8 bases at V and 10 bases at J, with 15 bases between. The germline V gene has CDR1 GTSNPN and CDR2 SVGIG (reference sequence). The CDR3 is CARRYMGEQFF. The DNA for the CDR3 is TGTGCCCGGCGCTACATGGGAGAGCAGTTCTTC.

The table lists this clone with a count of one. The rearrangement joins TRBV6-5 to TRBJ1-5, with TRBD1 as a possible D gene (5 bases). Germline CDR1 and CDR2: MNHEY and SVGAGI. Trimming left V 4 bases short and J 4 bases short, with 11 bases between. The CDR3 totals 14 residues. The CDR3 region is CASSLVQANQPQHF. CDR3 sequence (DNA): TGTGCCAGCAGTTTAGTACAGGCAAATCAGCCCCAGCATTTT.

DNA for the CDR3: TGCGCCAGCAGCCGAACAGGGGCTATCTCTGGAAACACCATATATTTT. Protein sequence: CASSRTGAISGNTIYF. The chain joins TRBV5-1 to TRBJ1-3, with 7 bases aligning to TRBD1. Germline trimming cut 4 bases from V and 0 bases from J; bases unmatched to any gene: 7. The CDR3 extends over 16 amino acids. Per germline, CDR1 SGHRS and CDR2 YFSETQ.

The chain recombines TRBV5-1 with TRBJ1-1; a possible D gene is TRBD1 (5 bases). CDR1 is SGHRS and CDR2 is YFSETQ in the germline V gene. This CDR3 spans 15 amino acids. V was clipped by 0 bases and J by 4 bases, with 13 bases between them. CDR3 residues: CASSLAGGGSTEAFF. The CDR3 bases are TGCGCCAGCAGCTTGGCCGGGGGAGGCAGCACTGAAGCTTTCTTT.

The gene calls are TRBV5-1 and TRBJ2-7; D uncertain. V lost 1 base to trimming and J lost 3 bases, with 14 bases between them. The CDR3 contains 15 residues. Germline lookup yields CDR1 SGHRS and CDR2 YFSETQ. The CDR3 region has the DNA TGCGCCAGCAGCTTGACGGGCCAGAACCGCTACGAGCAGTACTTC. Translation gives CASSLTGQNRYEQYF.

J is TRBJ1-2 and V is TRBV28; 9 positions agree with TRBD1. Trimming took 8 bases from V and 6 from J; bases not matched to a gene: 19. This CDR3 has 17 residues. The germline gives CDR1 MDHEN, CDR2 SYDVKM. CDR3 amino acids: CASGSGTGFVGVDGYTF. In DNA, the CDR3 is TGTGCCAGCGGCTCCGGGACAGGGTTTGTGGGAGTTGATGGCTACACCTTC.

The CDR3 nucleotides are TGTGCCAGTAGTCTTCGACAGGGGGCGAACACTGAAGCTTTCTTT. Amino acids: CASSLRQGANTEAFF. V usage is TRBV19 and J usage is TRBJ1-1, with TRBD1 matching 10 bases. Losses at the gene ends were 5 bases for V and 1 base for J; bases not matched to a gene: 4. CDR1 and CDR2 (germline): LNHDA, SQIVND (reference sequence). The CDR3 spans 15 residues.

This clone was found a few times. The rearrangement uses TRBV2 and TRBJ2-1; D might be TRBD2 (6 bases). Per germline, CDR1 SNHLY and CDR2 FYNNEI. This CDR3 has 18 amino acids. The germline V and J ends were trimmed by 1 base and 7 bases, with 23 bases remaining between them. DNA of the CDR3: TGTGCCAGCAGTGAAGAAAGGGTACACGGGGGACCGTCGAATGAGCAGTTCTTC. Translation: CASSEERVHGGPSNEQFF.

The V and J genes are TRBV9 and TRBJ2-7; D call uncertain. Trimming cost V 0 bases and J 5 bases, with 9 bases left between them. The CDR3 is 13 residues long. The germline V gene has CDR1 SGDLS and CDR2 YYNGEE. The CDR3: CASSVERWDEQYF. The CDR3 nucleotides read TGTGCCAGCAGCGTAGAGAGATGGGACGAGCAGTACTTC.

This clone appeared a single time. The chain joins TRBV28 to TRBJ2-7, with a possible D match to TRBD1 (5 bases). The germline V and J ends were trimmed by 5 bases and 1 base, with 12 bases remaining between them. Germline CDR1 is MDHEN and CDR2 is SYDVKM. The CDR3 totals 14 residues. The CDR3 sequence is CASSPRQFSYEQYF. The CDR3 DNA reads as TGTGCCAGCAGTCCCCGACAGTTTTCCTACGAGCAGTACTTC.

This rearrangement joins TRBV3-1 (or the pseudogene TRBV3-2) to TRBJ2-4, with D possibly being TRBD1 (6 bases). With 4 bases removed from V and 0 bases from J, the gap between germline ends came to 7 bases. Per germline, CDR1 LGHDT and CDR2 YNNKEL (reference sequence). The CDR3 runs 14 residues. The CDR3 DNA follows: TGTGCCAGCAGCCGAGGGGGAGCCAAAAACATTCAGTACTTC. The encoded protein is CASSRGGAKNIQYF.

The chain uses TRBV7-9 and TRBJ1-3; D uncertain. The CDR3 is made up of 13 amino acids. Trimming pared 8 bases from V and 7 bases from J, leaving 15 bases between. Germline CDR1 SEHNR, CDR2 FQNEAQ (reference sequence). The CDR3: CASPGQGPNTIYF. The CDR3 DNA is TGTGCCAGCCCTGGCCAAGGGCCCAACACCATATATTTT.

This clone has only one observation. This chain joins TRBV6-1 and TRBJ1-1; D is ambiguous. The CDR3 is 16 residues long. Between the trimmed V and J ends, which lost 3 bases and 4 bases, there was a span of 18 bases. The V gene's germline CDR1 is MNHNS and CDR2 SASEGT. CDR3 region: CASSDLLRQESTEAFF. Written as DNA, the CDR3 is TGTGCCAGCAGTGACCTGTTGCGACAAGAGTCCACTGAAGCTTTCTTT.

The chain uses TRBV19 and TRBJ2-2; D may be TRBD2 (5 bases). The CDR3 sequence is 14 residues long. V gave up 5 bases and J gave up 2 bases, with 9 bases separating them. Germline V gene sequence: CDR1 LNHDA, CDR2 SQIVND (reference sequence). As DNA, the CDR3 is TGTGCCAGTAGTCCTCGGGAAAACACCGGGGAGCTGTTTTTT. It encodes CASSPRENTGELFF.

The chain joins TRBV7-9 to TRBJ1-2, with D possibly being TRBD1 (5 bases). Per the germline V gene, CDR1 is SEHNR and CDR2 is FQNEAQ (reference sequence). The CDR3 totals 14 residues. V gave up 3 bases and J gave up 5 bases, with 13 bases separating them. The chain's CDR3 is CASSLRDGLYGYTF. DNA for the CDR3: TGTGCCAGCAGCTTGAGGGACGGCCTATATGGCTACACCTTC. The complete variable domain, with remaining parts taken from reference TRBV7-9 and TRBJ1-2, reads DTGVSQNPRHKITKRGQNVTFRCDPISEHNRLYWYRQTLGQGPEFLTYFQNEAQLEKSRLLSDRFSAERPKGSFSTLEIQRTEQGDSAMYLCASSLRDGLYGYTFGSGTRLTVV.

The chain has TRBV5-8 and TRBJ1-6; D uncertain. The CDR3 contains 13 residues. Trimming stripped 1 base from V and 10 bases from J, with 9 bases between. Germline V gene sequence: CDR1 SGHTS, CDR2 YDEGEE. The DNA for the CDR3 is TGTGCCAGCAGCTTGAGGCAATCCTCACCCCTCCACTTT. It yields the protein CASSLRQSSPLHF. The complete variable domain, with remaining parts taken from reference TRBV5-8 and TRBJ1-6, reads EAGVTQSPTHLIKTRGQQATLRCSPISGHTSVYWYQQALGLGLQFLLWYDEGEERNRGNFPPRFSGRQFPNYSSELNVNALELEDSALYLCASSLRQSSPLHFGNGTRLTVT.

V is TRBV5-1 and J is TRBJ2-2; 12 nucleotides align to TRBD2. This CDR3 contains 15 residues. CDR1 is SGHRS, CDR2 YFSETQ, per germline. V was clipped by 4 bases and J by 6 bases; unmatched bases: 4. The CDR3 protein is CASSLGLAGPGELFF. In DNA, the CDR3 is TGCGCCAGCAGCCTCGGACTAGCGGGACCCGGGGAGCTGTTTTTT.

The rearrangement joins TRBV19 to TRBJ1-2; D is unclear. There are 12 residues in the CDR3. Germline lookup yields CDR1 LNHDA and CDR2 SQIVND (reference sequence). The V and J ends lost 6 bases and 2 bases respectively, with 7 bases between them. CDR3 sequence reads: CASRRRNYGYTF. In nucleotides, the CDR3 is TGTGCCAGTAGACGTAGGAACTATGGCTACACCTTC.

This sequence joins TRBV6-1 and TRBJ1-1, with unresolved D. The germline CDR1 and CDR2 sequences are MNHNS and SASEGT. Trimming pared 1 base from V and 4 bases from J, leaving 7 bases between. CDR3 length: 13 residues. CDR3 in amino acids: CASSEVSSTEAFF. The CDR3 DNA reads TGTGCCAGCAGTGAAGTGTCAAGCACTGAAGCTTTCTTT.

The table lists this clone with a count of one. CDR3 bases: TGTGCCATCAGTGAGTCGGACAGGGATCTCTCCTACGAGCAGTACTTC. The encoded protein is CAISESDRDLSYEQYF. The chain links TRBV10-3 to TRBJ2-7, with 8 bases matching TRBD1. V gave up 0 bases and J gave up 0 bases; unmatched junction bases: 4. CDR1 ENHRY and CDR2 SYGVKD come from the germline V gene. CDR3 length equals 16 residues.

The J gene is TRBJ2-3, the V gene TRBV10-1; 14 bases match TRBD2. The CDR3 sequence is 15 residues long. The germline V gene encodes CDR1 WNHNN and CDR2 SYGVQD (reference sequence). After removal of 5 bases from V and 5 bases from J, the junction contained 3 bases not matched to a gene. CDR3 DNA: TGCGCCAGCAGTATCGGACTAGCGGGGGGAGATACGCAGTATTTT. This encodes CASSIGLAGGDTQYF.

This clone has a single count. DNA of the CDR3: TGTGCCATCATTAACACACTGAACACTGAAGCTTTCTTT. It encodes CAIINTLNTEAFF. The chain couples TRBV10-3 to TRBJ1-1; D not resolved. V lost 7 bases to trimming and J lost 0 bases, with 9 bases between them. The CDR3 is made up of 13 amino acids. Germline CDR1 ENHRY, CDR2 SYGVKD.

The chain employs TRBV7-2 and TRBJ1-2; no firm D call. The V gene lost 3 bases and the J gene lost 4 bases, with 9 bases spanning the gap. Germline CDR1 is SGHTA and CDR2 is FQGNSA. The CDR3 spans 13 residues. The CDR3 DNA reads TGTGCCAGCAGCTTGGGCTGGGGCTATGGCTACACCTTC. Translated: CASSLGWGYGYTF.

V and J are TRBV18 and TRBJ2-7; D gene ambiguous. This CDR3 has 14 residues. Trimming left V 0 bases short and J 4 bases short, with 10 bases between. The germline gives CDR1 KGHSH, CDR2 LQKENI. The CDR3 loop reads CASSPPVRGYEQYF. The CDR3 bases are TGTGCCAGCTCACCACCAGTCAGAGGATACGAGCAGTACTTC.

The chain is built from TRBV4-1 and TRBJ2-2, with 10 bases aligning to TRBD1. The germline CDR1 and CDR2 sequences are MGHRA and YSYEKL. V lost 1 base, J lost 4 bases, and 12 bases stayed unmatched. The CDR3 loop spans 19 amino acids. The CDR3: CASSQGILRRDRGTGELFF. The CDR3, as DNA: TGCGCCAGCAGCCAAGGGATATTAAGACGGGACAGGGGCACCGGGGAGCTGTTTTTT.

The V and J genes are TRBV2 and TRBJ1-5, with 8 bases identical to TRBD1. Per the germline V gene, CDR1 is SNHLY and CDR2 is FYNNEI. The CDR3 length is 13 residues. V gave up 7 bases and J gave up 6 bases; unmatched junction bases: 5. The CDR3 DNA reads TGTGCCAGCACTAGGACAGGGCTTCAGCCCCAGCATTTT. It is translated as CASTRTGLQPQHF.

The rearrangement links TRBV10-2 to TRBJ1-1; 8 bases line up with TRBD1. CDR3 length: 14 amino acids. Germline lookup yields CDR1 WSHSY and CDR2 SAAADI. With V trimmed by 6 bases and J by 6 bases, 9 bases remained unmatched. CDR3 loop: CASRDGQGRAEAFF. CDR3 DNA sequence: TGCGCCAGCAGGGATGGACAGGGTAGGGCTGAAGCTTTCTTT.

The gene calls are TRBV6-5 and TRBJ1-5; D is undetermined. Germline CDR1 reads MNHEY; CDR2 reads SVGAGI. The V gene lost 6 bases and the J gene lost 9 bases, with 15 bases spanning the gap. This CDR3 has 13 residues. The CDR3 DNA sequence: TGTGCCAGCAGCTTTACGGGAAATACGCCCCAGCATTTT. Protein sequence: CASSFTGNTPQHF.

The sample holds a few counts of this clone. The chain joins TRBV5-1 to TRBJ2-7; 7 bases map to TRBD1. The V and J ends lost 6 bases and 2 bases, in that order; junction bases with no gene match: 11. CDR1 and CDR2 from the germline V gene are SGHRS and YFSETQ. The CDR3 runs 15 residues. The CDR3 reads CASKRSETGTYEQYF. The CDR3 coding sequence is TGCGCCAGCAAACGGAGTGAGACAGGGACCTACGAGCAGTACTTC.